This T cell receptor beta chain was retrieved from a study of low-dose radiotherapy and immunotherapy resistance in tumors. For the study at large: Individuals in Cohort 2 had 1 Gy per fraction every two weeks, adding up to 13 Gy over 26 weeks. The 200 mg/m2 dose of intravenous cyclophosphamide was given every two weeks, one day before radiation and immunotherapy.

The time point is: before trial treatment. Gene-specific TRAV and TRBV primers were used for first-strand cDNA, covering alpha and beta chains. Using a constant-region primer together with a V-primer adapter, TCRs were subjected to about 20 PCR cycles of amplification. One entry per CDR3 protein results from TCRdb running MiXCR on the reads. The table shows roughly 76,000 distinct CDR3 sequences, with about 20% occurring only once. Note on this clonotype: A far larger clone is one base from this, pointing to a likely read error.

CDR1 and CDR2 (germline): SGHAT, FQDESV (reference sequence). CDR3 length: 15 amino acids. This sample comprised PBMCs, obtained before treatment. This TCR came from a male donor with prostate cancer. The V call is TRBV11-1, the J call TRBJ1-3; D uncertain. CDR3 protein: CASSQDNGQRNTIYF. CDR3 nucleotide sequence: TGCGCCAGCAGTCAAGACAACGGGCAAAGAAACACCATATATTTT. The full variable domain, completed using reference TRBV11-1 and TRBJ1-3, is EAEVAQSPRYKITEKSQAVAFWCDPISGHATLYWYRQILGQGPELLVQFQDESVVDDSQLPKDRFSAERLKGVDSTLKIQPAELGDSAMYLCASSQDNGQRNTIYFGEGSWLTVV.